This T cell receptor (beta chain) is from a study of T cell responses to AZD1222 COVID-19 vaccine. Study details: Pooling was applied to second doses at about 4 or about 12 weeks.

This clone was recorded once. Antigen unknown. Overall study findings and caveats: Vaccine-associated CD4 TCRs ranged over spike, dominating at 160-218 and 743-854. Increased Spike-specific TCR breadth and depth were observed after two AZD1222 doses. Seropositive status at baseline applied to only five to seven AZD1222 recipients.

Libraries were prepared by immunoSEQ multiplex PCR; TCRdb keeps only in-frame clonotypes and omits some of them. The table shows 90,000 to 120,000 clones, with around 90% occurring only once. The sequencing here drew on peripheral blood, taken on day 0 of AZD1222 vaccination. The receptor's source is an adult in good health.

The CDR3 protein is CASSPTGGGEQFF. CDR3 coding DNA: TGTGCCAGCAGCCCAACAGGGGGCGGTGAGCAGTTCTTC. This chain uses TRBV6-5 with TRBJ2-1; 9 bases fit TRBD1. Germline values: CDR1 MNHEY, CDR2 SVGAGI. Trimming removed 6 bases from V and 9 bases from J; junction bases left unmatched: 6. The CDR3 totals 13 residues.